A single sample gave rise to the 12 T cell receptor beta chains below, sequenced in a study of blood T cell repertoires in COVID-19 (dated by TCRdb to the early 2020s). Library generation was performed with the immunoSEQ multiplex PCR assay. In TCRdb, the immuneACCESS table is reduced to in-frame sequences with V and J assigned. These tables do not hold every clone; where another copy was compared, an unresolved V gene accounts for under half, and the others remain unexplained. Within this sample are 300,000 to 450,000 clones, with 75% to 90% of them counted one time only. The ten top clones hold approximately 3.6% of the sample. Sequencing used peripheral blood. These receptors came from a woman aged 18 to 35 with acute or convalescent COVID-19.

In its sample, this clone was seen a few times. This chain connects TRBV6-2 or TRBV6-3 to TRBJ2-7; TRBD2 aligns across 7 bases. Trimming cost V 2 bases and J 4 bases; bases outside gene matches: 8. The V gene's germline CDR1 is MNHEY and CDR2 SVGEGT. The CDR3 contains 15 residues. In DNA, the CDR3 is TGTGCCAGCAGTTACCGAATAACTAGCGAATACGAGCAGTACTTC. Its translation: CASSYRITSEYEQYF.

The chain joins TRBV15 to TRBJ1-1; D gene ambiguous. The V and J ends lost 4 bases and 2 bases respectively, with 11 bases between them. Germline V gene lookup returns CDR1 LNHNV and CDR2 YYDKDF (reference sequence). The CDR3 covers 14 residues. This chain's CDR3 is CATSTKEGNTEAFF. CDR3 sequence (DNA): TGTGCCACCAGCACAAAAGAGGGCAACACTGAAGCTTTCTTT.

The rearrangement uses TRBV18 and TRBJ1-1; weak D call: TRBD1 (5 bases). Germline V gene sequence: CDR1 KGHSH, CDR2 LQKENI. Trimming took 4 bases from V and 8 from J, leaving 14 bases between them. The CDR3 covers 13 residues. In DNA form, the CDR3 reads TGTGCCAGCTCACAGGGGTGCACACAGGAAGCTTTCTTT. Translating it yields CASSQGCTQEAFF.

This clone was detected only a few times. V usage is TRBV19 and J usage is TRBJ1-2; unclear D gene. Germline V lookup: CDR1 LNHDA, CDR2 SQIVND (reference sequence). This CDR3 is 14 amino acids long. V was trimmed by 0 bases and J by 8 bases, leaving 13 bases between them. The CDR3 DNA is TGTGCCAGTAGTATAGACCTAAGTCGGGGAGGCTACACCTTC. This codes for CASSIDLSRGGYTF.

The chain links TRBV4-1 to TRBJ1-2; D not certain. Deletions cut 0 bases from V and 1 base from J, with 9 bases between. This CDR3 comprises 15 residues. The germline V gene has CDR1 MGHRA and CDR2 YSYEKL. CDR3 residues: CASSQEPRYNYGYTF. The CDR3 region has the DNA TGCGCCAGCAGCCAAGAACCCAGGTATAACTATGGCTACACCTTC.

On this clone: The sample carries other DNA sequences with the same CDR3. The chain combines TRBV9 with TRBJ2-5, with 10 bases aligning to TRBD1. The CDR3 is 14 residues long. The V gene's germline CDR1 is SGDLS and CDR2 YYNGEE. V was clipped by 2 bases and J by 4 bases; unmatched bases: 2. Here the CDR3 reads CASSVDRGPETQYF. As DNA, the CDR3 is TGTGCCAGCAGCGTCGACAGGGGGCCAGAGACCCAGTACTTC. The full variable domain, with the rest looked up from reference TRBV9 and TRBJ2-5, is DSGVTQTPKHLITATGQRVTLRCSPRSGDLSVYWYQQSLDQGLQFLIQYYNGEERAKGNILERFSAQQFPDLHSELNLSSLELGDSALYFCASSVDRGPETQYFGPGTRLLVL.

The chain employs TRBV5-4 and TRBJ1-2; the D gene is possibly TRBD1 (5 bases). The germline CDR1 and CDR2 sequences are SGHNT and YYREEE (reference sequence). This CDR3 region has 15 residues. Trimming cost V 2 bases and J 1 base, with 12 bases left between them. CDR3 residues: CASSLVQELNYGYTF. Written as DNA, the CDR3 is TGTGCCAGCAGCTTAGTACAGGAACTTAACTATGGCTACACCTTC.

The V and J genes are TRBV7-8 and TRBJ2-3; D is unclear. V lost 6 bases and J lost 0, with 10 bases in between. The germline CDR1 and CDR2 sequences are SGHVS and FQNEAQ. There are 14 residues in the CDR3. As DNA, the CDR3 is TGTGCCAGCAGTTATCAGGCTAGCACAGATACGCAGTATTTT. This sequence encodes CASSYQASTDTQYF. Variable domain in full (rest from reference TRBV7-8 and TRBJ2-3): GAGVSQSPRYKVAKRGQDVALRCDPISGHVSLFWYQQALGQGPEFLTYFQNEAQLDKSGLPSDRFFAERPEGSVSTLKIQRTQQEDSAVYLCASSYQASTDTQYFGPGTRLTVL.

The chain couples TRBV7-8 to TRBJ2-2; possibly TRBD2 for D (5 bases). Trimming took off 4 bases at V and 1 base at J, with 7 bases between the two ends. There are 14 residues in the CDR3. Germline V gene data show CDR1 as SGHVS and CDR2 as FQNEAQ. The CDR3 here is CASSSGGNTGELFF. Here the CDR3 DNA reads TGTGCCAGCAGCTCAGGAGGGAACACCGGGGAGCTGTTTTTT.

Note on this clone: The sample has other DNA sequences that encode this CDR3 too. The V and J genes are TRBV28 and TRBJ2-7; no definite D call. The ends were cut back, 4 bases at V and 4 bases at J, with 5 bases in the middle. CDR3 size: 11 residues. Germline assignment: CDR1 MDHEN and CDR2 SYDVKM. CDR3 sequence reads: CASSSLYEQYF. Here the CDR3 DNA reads TGTGCCAGCAGTTCCCTATACGAGCAGTACTTC.

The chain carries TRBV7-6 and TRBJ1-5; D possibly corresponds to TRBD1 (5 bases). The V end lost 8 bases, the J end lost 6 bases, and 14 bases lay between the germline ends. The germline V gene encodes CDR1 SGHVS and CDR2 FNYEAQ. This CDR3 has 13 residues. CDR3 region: CASAGGGSQPQHF. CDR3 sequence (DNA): TGTGCCAGCGCCGGGGGGGGATCTCAGCCCCAGCATTTT. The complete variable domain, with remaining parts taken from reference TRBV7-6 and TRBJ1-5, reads GAGVSQSPRYKVTKRGQDVALRCDPISGHVSLYWYRQALGQGPEFLTYFNYEAQQDKSGLPNDRFSAERPEGSISTLTIQRTEQRDSAMYRCASAGGGSQPQHFGDGTRLSIL.

The CDR3 reads CSVVEVDTQYF. In DNA, the CDR3 is TGCAGCGTTGTGGAGGTCGATACGCAGTATTTT. V usage is TRBV29-1 and J usage is TRBJ2-3; maybe TRBD2 (5 bases). V lost 4 bases to trimming and J lost 6 bases, with 8 bases between them. CDR3 size: 11 residues. Per the germline V gene, CDR1 is SQVTM and CDR2 is ANQGSEA.